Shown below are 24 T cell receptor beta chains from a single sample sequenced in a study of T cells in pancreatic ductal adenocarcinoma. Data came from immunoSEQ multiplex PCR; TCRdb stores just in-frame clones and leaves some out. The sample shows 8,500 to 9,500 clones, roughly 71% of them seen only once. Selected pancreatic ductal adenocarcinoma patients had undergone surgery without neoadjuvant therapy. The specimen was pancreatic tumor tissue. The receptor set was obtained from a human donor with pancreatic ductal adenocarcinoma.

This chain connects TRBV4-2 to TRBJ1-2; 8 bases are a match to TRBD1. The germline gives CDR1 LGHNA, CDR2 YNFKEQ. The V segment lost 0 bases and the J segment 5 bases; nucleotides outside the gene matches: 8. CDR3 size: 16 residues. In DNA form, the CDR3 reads TGTGCCAGCAGCCAAGATCAGGCCTGGGACAGGTATGGCTACACCTTC. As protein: CASSQDQAWDRYGYTF.

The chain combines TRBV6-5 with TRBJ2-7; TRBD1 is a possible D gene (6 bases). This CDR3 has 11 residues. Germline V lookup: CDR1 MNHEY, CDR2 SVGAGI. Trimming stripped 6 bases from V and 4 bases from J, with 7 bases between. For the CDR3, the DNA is TGTGCCAGCAGGACAGGTTACGAGCAGTACTTC. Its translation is CASRTGYEQYF.

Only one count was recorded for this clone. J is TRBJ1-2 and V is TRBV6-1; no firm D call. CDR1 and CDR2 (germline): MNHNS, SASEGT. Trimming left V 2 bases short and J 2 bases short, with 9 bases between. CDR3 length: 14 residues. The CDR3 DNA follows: TGTGCCAGCAGTGAAACGGCCACCAACTATGGCTACACCTTC. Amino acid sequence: CASSETATNYGYTF.

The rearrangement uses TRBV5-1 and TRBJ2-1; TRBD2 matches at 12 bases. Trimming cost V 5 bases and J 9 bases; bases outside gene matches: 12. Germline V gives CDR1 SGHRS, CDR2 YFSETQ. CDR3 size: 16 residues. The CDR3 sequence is CASSKRTSGDISEQFF. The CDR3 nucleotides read TGCGCCAGCAGTAAGCGGACTAGCGGGGATATTAGTGAGCAGTTCTTC.

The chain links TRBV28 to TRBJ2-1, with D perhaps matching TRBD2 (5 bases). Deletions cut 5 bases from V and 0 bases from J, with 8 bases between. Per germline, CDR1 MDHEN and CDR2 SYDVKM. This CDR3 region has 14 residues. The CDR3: CASSLSASYNEQFF. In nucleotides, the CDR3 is TGTGCCAGCAGTCTTAGCGCCTCCTACAATGAGCAGTTCTTC.

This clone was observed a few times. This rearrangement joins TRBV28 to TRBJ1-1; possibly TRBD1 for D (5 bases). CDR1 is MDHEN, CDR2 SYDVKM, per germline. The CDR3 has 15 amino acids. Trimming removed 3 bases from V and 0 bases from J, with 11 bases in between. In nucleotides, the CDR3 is TGTGCCAGCAGTTTTGCCAGACAGATGAACACTGAAGCTTTCTTT. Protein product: CASSFARQMNTEAFF.

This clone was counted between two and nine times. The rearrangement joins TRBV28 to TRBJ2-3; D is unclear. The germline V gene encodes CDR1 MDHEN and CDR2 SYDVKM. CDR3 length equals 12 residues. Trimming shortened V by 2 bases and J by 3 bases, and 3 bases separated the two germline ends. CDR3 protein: CASSLRTDTQYF. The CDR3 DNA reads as TGTGCCAGCAGTTTAAGGACAGATACGCAGTATTTT. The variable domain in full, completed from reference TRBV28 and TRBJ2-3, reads DVKVTQSSRYLVKRTGEKVFLECVQDMDHENMFWYRQDPGLGLRLIYFSYDVKMKEKGDIPEGYSVSREKKERFSLILESASTNQTSMYLCASSLRTDTQYFGPGTRLTVL.

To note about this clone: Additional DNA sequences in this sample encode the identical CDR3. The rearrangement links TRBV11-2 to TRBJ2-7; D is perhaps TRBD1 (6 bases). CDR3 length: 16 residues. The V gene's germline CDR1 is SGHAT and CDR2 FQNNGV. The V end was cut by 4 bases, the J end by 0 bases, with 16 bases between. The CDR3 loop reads CASSSPGHMSSYEQYF. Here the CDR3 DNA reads TGTGCCAGCAGCTCACCGGGACACATGAGCTCCTACGAGCAGTACTTC.

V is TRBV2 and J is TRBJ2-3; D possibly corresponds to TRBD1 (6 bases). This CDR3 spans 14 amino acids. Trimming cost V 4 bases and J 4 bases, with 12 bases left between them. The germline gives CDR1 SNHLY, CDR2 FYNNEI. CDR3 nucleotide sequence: TGTGCCAGCAGTGTTTTCAGGGGAGCAGATACGCAGTATTTT. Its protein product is CASSVFRGADTQYF.

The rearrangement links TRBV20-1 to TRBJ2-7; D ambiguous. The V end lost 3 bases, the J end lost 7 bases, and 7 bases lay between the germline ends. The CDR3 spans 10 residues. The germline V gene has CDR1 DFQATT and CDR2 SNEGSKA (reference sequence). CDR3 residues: CSASIGEQYF. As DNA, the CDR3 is TGCAGTGCTAGTATAGGAGAGCAGTACTTC.

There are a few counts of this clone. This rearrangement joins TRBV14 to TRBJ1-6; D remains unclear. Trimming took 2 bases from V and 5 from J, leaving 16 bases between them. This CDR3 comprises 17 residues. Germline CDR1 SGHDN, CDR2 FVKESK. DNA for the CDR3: TGTGCCAGCAGCCAAAAAGAAGGCTACAGACATAATTCACCCCTCCACTTT. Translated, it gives CASSQKEGYRHNSPLHF.

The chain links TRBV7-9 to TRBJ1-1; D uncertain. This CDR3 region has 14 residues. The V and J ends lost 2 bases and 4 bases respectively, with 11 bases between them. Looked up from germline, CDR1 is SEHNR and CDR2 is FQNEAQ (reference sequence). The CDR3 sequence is CASSLFKGVTEAFF. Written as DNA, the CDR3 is TGTGCCAGCAGCTTATTCAAGGGAGTCACTGAAGCTTTCTTT.

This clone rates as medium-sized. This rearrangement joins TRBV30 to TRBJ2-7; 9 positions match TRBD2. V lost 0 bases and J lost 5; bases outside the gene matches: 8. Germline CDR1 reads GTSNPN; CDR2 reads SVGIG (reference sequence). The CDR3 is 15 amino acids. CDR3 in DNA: TGTGCCTGGAGTGTACCACCAGCGGGGGGCCACGAGCAGTACTTC. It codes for CAWSVPPAGGHEQYF.

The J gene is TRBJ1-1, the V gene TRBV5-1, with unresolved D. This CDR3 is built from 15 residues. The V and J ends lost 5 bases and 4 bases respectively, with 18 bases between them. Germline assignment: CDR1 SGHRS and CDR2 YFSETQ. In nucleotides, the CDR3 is TGCGCCAGCAGTGCAGGAGAGCGGTTTACCACTGAAGCTTTCTTT. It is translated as CASSAGERFTTEAFF.

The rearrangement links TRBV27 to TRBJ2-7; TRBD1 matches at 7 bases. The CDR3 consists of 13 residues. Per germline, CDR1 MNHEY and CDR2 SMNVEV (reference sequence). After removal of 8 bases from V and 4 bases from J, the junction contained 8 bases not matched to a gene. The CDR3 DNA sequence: TGTGCCAGCGGACGGACAGGAGAATACGAGCAGTACTTC. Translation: CASGRTGEYEQYF.

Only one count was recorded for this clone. The CDR3 protein is CASSGEDPEQYF. Here the CDR3 DNA reads TGTGCCAGTAGCGGAGAGGATCCCGAGCAGTACTTC. The V call is TRBV19, the J call TRBJ2-7; D unclear. Trimming took 6 bases from V and 6 from J, leaving 12 bases between them. The CDR3 is 12 residues long. CDR1 LNHDA and CDR2 SQIVND come from the germline V gene (reference sequence).

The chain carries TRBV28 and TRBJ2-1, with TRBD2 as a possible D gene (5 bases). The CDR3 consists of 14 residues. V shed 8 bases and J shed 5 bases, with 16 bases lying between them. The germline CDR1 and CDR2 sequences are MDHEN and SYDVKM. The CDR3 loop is CASVVAGFNNEQFF. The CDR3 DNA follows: TGTGCCAGCGTGGTGGCGGGCTTCAACAATGAGCAGTTCTTC.

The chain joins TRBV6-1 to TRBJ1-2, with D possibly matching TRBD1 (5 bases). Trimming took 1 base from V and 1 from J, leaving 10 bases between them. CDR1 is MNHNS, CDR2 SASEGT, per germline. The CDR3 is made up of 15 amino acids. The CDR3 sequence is CASSEVEGSNYGYTF. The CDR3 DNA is TGTGCCAGCAGTGAAGTAGAGGGGAGTAACTATGGCTACACCTTC.

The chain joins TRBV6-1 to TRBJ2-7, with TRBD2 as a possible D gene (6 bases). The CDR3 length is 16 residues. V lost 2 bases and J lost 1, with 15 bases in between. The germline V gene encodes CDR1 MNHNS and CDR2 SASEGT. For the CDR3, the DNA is TGTGCCAGCAGTGAACTTGGCGGGATAGTTTCCTACGAGCAGTACTTC. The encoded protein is CASSELGGIVSYEQYF.

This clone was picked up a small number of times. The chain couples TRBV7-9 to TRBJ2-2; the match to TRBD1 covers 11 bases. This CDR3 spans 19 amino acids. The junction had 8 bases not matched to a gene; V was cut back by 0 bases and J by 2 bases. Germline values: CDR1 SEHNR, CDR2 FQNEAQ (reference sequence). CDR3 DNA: TGTGCCAGCAGCTTAGCTCCCGGGACAGGGGGAACCAACACCGGGGAGCTGTTTTTT. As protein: CASSLAPGTGGTNTGELFF.

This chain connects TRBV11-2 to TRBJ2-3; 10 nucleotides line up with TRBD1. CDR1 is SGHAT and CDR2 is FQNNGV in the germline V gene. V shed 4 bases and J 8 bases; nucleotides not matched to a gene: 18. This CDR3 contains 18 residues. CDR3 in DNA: TGTGCCAGCAGCTCCCAACTCGCGAGACAGGGGGCCTACGGTACGCAGTATTTT. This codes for CASSSQLARQGAYGTQYF.

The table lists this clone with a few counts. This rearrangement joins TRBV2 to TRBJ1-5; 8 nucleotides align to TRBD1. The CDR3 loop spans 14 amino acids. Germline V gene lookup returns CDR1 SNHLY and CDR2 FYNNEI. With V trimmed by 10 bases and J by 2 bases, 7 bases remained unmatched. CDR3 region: CATRYRGGNQPQHF. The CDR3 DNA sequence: TGTGCCACCCGTTACAGGGGGGGCAATCAGCCCCAGCATTTT.

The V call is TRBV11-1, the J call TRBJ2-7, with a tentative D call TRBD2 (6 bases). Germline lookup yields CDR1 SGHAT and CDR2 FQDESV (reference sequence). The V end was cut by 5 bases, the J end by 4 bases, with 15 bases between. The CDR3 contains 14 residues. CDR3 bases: TGTGCCAGCAGCCCGCGACTAGGTTCTTACGAGCAGTACTTC. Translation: CASSPRLGSYEQYF.

The CDR3 reads CASSLFKDTQYF. In DNA form, the CDR3 reads TGTGCCAGCAGTTTATTTAAGGATACGCAGTATTTT. The chain combines TRBV28 with TRBJ2-3; D is unresolved. Trimming cost V 1 base and J 6 bases, with 5 bases left between them. CDR3 size: 12 residues. The V gene's germline CDR1 is MDHEN and CDR2 SYDVKM.